This T cell receptor beta chain was observed in a study of vaccination effects on CD4 cells after COVID-19. Across the whole study: As their vaccination, participants received two doses of either BNT162b2 or mRNA-1273. Overall study results and limits: Clones from infection and from vaccination both contracted markedly late after vaccination.

Under the ViraFEST assay, PBMC were stimulated with viral peptide pools so that antigen-specific CD4+ T cells expanded. Sequencing was performed afterwards. Following culture for around 10 days, CD4+ T cells were isolated. Nucleocapsid antibodies stayed negative before and after vaccination, showing no earlier SARS-CoV-2 infection. With around 10 ug/ml peptides and 9 to 10 IU/ml IL-2, a few million PBMC per well were cultured. CDR3 length: 14 amino acids. With 6 bases clipped from V and 2 bases from J, the junction kept 5 bases outside the gene matches. Germline lookup yields CDR1 MNHEY and CDR2 SVGAGI. About this clone itself: Its antigen is as yet unknown.

Generated by immunoSEQ multiplex PCR, the TCRdb table keeps only in-frame clones and is missing some. This table holds 40,000 to 45,000 clones, around 77% found once. The sequence came from a human donor who received a COVID-19 vaccine. This chain uses TRBV6-5 with TRBJ2-5, with TRBD2 matching 8 bases. The material was CD4+ T cells from PBMCs cultured with SARS-CoV-2 spike peptides, obtained before COVID-19 vaccination. In nucleotides, the CDR3 is TGTGCCAGCAGCCTGACTAGCGCACAAGAGACCCAGTACTTC. This sequence encodes CASSLTSAQETQYF.